This T cell receptor beta chain is drawn from a study of blood T cells in healthy people across ages. Notes on the study in general: PBMCs went unsorted, and a conclusive naive versus antigen-experienced comparison was therefore prevented.

The second PCR ran about 6 to 11 cycles with a sample-barcoded 5' primer and J-beta primers. TCRdb analysed the 5' RACE reads with MiXCR anew, one entry per CDR3 protein. The sample carries about 640,000 distinct CDR3 sequences, about 54% recorded once. Remarks on this clonotype: Antigen unknown.

Sequenced material: blood. The sequence was obtained from a man aged 55 to 70 in good health.

As DNA, the CDR3 is TGTGCCAGCAGCTTAAACCAGGGGGCGCGTGGGGCCAACGTCCTGACTTTC. Its translation: CASSLNQGARGANVLTF. The rearrangement uses TRBV7-6 and TRBJ2-6, with 8 bases identical to TRBD1. V was clipped by 2 bases and J by 3 bases; unmatched bases: 6. Germline-derived CDR1 and CDR2 are SGHVS and FNYEAQ. CDR3 size: 17 residues.